These T cell receptor beta chains were read from a single sample in a study of technical replicates of blood from a few donors. Sequenced by immunoSEQ multiplex PCR; TCRdb stores in-frame clones only, minus some. The sample lists about 13,000 clones, approximately 95% occurring once. Sequencing input: PBMCs. The source is a human donor in good health. Each CDR3 is given with its conserved first and last residue. The D gene is left open where the match is weak. Clone size is not always given. Where it is, it says once, few, many or a class for expanded clones.

d_call: -
v_call: TRBV7-9
cdr3_length: 15
clone_size: -
j_call: TRBJ1-4
cdr3_aa: CASSLGQAYGEKLFF
cdr3_nt: TGTGCCAGCAGCTTAGGGCAGGCCTATGGTGAAAAACTGTTTTTT

d_call: TRBD1
v_call: TRBV11-2
cdr3_length: 15
clone_size: -
j_call: TRBJ2-5
cdr3_aa: CASSFMDRGGETQYF
cdr3_nt: TGTGCCAGCAGCTTCATGGACAGGGGAGGGGAGACCCAGTACTTC

d_call: -
v_call: TRBV19
cdr3_length: 14
clone_size: -
j_call: TRBJ1-3
cdr3_aa: CASSIEGTGNTIYF
cdr3_nt: TGTGCCAGTAGTATTGAGGGAACTGGAAACACCATATATTTT

d_call: -
v_call: TRBV7-9
cdr3_length: 13
clone_size: -
j_call: TRBJ1-2
cdr3_aa: CASSLNDRPGYTF
cdr3_nt: TGTGCCAGCAGCTTAAACGACAGGCCTGGCTACACCTTC

d_call: TRBD1
v_call: TRBV7-2
cdr3_length: 16
clone_size: -
j_call: TRBJ1-5
cdr3_aa: CASSQESWTGNQPQHF
cdr3_nt: TGTGCCAGCAGCCAAGAGAGTTGGACAGGGAATCAGCCCCAGCATTTT

d_call: TRBD2
v_call: TRBV6-4
cdr3_length: 15
clone_size: few
j_call: TRBJ2-2
cdr3_aa: CASSPLAGDHGELFF
cdr3_nt: TGTGCCAGCAGTCCACTAGCGGGAGATCACGGGGAGCTGTTTTTT

d_call: TRBD2
v_call: TRBV4-1
cdr3_length: 15
clone_size: -
j_call: TRBJ2-7
cdr3_aa: CASSQDSGYYYEQYF
cdr3_nt: TGCGCCAGCAGCCAAGATAGCGGGTATTACTACGAGCAGTACTTC

d_call: TRBD2
v_call: TRBV14
cdr3_length: 16
clone_size: -
j_call: TRBJ2-1
cdr3_aa: CASSPSFSGRGNEQFF
cdr3_nt: TGTGCCAGCAGCCCTTCCTTTAGCGGGAGAGGGAATGAGCAGTTCTTC

d_call: -
v_call: TRBV10-2
cdr3_length: 14
clone_size: few
j_call: TRBJ1-3
cdr3_aa: CASSEGVSGNTIYF
cdr3_nt: TGCGCCAGCAGTGAAGGGGTCTCTGGAAACACCATATATTTT

d_call: -
v_call: TRBV7-2
cdr3_length: 16
clone_size: once
j_call: TRBJ1-2
cdr3_aa: CASRSDYGLGLIGYTF
cdr3_nt: TGTGCCAGCAGATCCGATTACGGTCTTGGGCTAATTGGCTACACCTTC

d_call: -
v_call: TRBV6-1
cdr3_length: 15
clone_size: -
j_call: TRBJ2-6
cdr3_aa: CASRLSHSGANVLTF
cdr3_nt: TGTGCCAGCAGATTGAGCCATTCTGGGGCCAACGTCCTGACTTTC

d_call: -
v_call: TRBV6-1
cdr3_length: 14
clone_size: -
j_call: TRBJ2-3
cdr3_aa: CASSESLSTDTQYF
cdr3_nt: TGTGCCAGCAGTGAATCCCTTAGCACAGATACGCAGTATTTT

d_call: TRBD2
v_call: TRBV2
cdr3_length: 14
clone_size: -
j_call: TRBJ2-7
cdr3_aa: CASLAGEFSHEQYF
cdr3_nt: TGTGCCAGCTTAGCGGGAGAATTCTCCCACGAGCAGTACTTC

d_call: -
v_call: TRBV2
cdr3_length: 14
clone_size: -
j_call: TRBJ1-4
cdr3_aa: CASSVRTQDEKLFF
cdr3_nt: TGTGCCAGCAGTGTCCGGACTCAGGATGAAAAACTGTTTTTT